This TCR beta chain came from a study of blood T cell repertoires in COVID-19 (dated by TCRdb to about 2020). Study-wide context: The collaborator samples originated in the United States, Italy and Spain and spanned the acute and convalescent phases of COVID-19. Samples were obtained from the ongoing ImmuneRACE study (first 160 participants) and from over 1,000 subjects provided by 6 global collaborators. The material from the prospective study consisted of cDNA or gDNA derived from T cells, B-cell-depleted T cells, or PBMCs. Subjects who had been exposed to COVID-19, were actively infected with it, or had recovered from it provided the deeply sampled blood TCRbeta repertoires that made up the dataset. The sample metadata nearly always contained a de-identified subject ID, COVID-19 status, age in years and sex. Where available, HLA class I and class II types were obtained from metadata supplied by the sample provider rather than from assay-based typing. The repertoires were released in a freely available public database meant as a resource for research on the immune response to SARS-CoV-2. What the research found in general, with its limitations: Clinical and demographic metadata were provided uncurated, with the amount varying by source and participant.

A remark on this clone: No antigen is known for it. No base quality information exists; no much larger clone differs at one position.

Trimming leaves V shorter by 2 bases and J shorter by 4 bases, with the junction holding 6 bases beyond the gene matches. Including the terminal cysteine and phenylalanine, the CDR3 comprises 15 residues. Solely the CDR3 DNA is kept, with 45 bases framed from the first base. Taken from the germline V gene, the CDR1 and CDR2 loops are MGHDK and SYGVNS. The collaborating institutions used their own protocols to collect whole blood in K2EDTA tubes. For TCRbeta analysis, collaborator samples were shipped as frozen whole blood, as isolated PBMCs, or as DNA extracted from either sample type. TCRbeta CDR3 regions were amplified from genomic DNA using the immunoSEQ Assay, a bias-controlled multiplex PCR. In the original analysis: The number of nucleated cells in each sample was estimated from the amplification of reference gene primers within the assay. To quantify the absolute abundance of each unique TCRbeta CDR3 rearrangement, sequence reads were collapsed and filtered. For each sample, productive Simpson clonality was calculated as the square root of Simpson's diversity index across productive rearrangements. Entries here come from immuneACCESS through TCRdb and include only in-frame sequences with V and J called. Some clones fail to appear in such tables; in the studies checked, an unresolved V gene covers under half of the shortfall, and the cause of the remainder is unknown. The D gene and trimming were derived from the DNA, and the V and J assignments and clone size from that table. This sample holds 110,000 to 150,000 clones; 84% were observed only once. The ten largest make up about two fifths of the sample.

Sequencing was done on a sample of peripheral blood. The TCR was taken from a human donor in a cohort sampled during active COVID-19. This receptor chain uses TRBV25-1 and TRBJ2-5, with 8 bases matching TRBD2. DNA sequence: TGTGCCAGCAGTGAAGCCGGGACTAGAGGAGAGACCCAGTACTTC. The encoded protein is CASSEAGTRGETQYF.